This T cell receptor beta chain was recovered during a study of spatial heterogeneity in lung cancer. At the level of the study: Each distinct TCR and UMI combination averaged more than ten appearances in raw reads. Study-level results: Alpha chains reached an estimated coverage of about 7.2% of tumor T cells, and beta chains approximately 14%. Counts that tracked tumor mutation counts were those of expanded intratumoral alpha and beta TCRs.

This clonotype occurred many times. The antigen remains undetermined. For a library built for alpha chains, this beta chain is a stray read; little rests on its size. Every molecule of TCR cDNA had its own unique molecular identifier. TCRdb recomputed calls from the 5' RACE reads with MiXCR, one row per CDR3 protein. The sample yields 4,000 to 6,500 distinct CDR3 sequences, roughly 6.5% seen once. Noted time point: sample taken at primary tumor resection. Unsorted whole RNA of tumor, nontumor lung or frozen PBMC was sequenced. Germline V lookup: CDR1 SGHTA, CDR2 FQGNSA. The CDR3 is 17 residues long. Trimming shortened V by 3 bases and J by 5 bases, and 20 bases separated the two germline ends.

J is TRBJ2-1 and V is TRBV7-2; no clear D gene. This receptor was obtained from a female donor with early-stage non-small cell lung cancer. The source was lung tumor tissue, collected at surgery. CDR3 sequence: CASSFRVATARNNEQFF. The CDR3, as DNA: TGTGCCAGCAGCTTTCGGGTCGCCACCGCCCGTAACAATGAGCAGTTCTTC. Full variable domain (outside the CDR3, taken from reference TRBV7-2 and TRBJ2-1): GAGVSQSPSNKVTEKGKDVELRCDPISGHTALYWYRQSLGQGLEFLIYFQGNSAPDKSGLPSDRFSAERTGGSVSTLTIQRTQQEDSAVYLCASSFRVATARNNEQFFGPGTRLTVL.